These 17 T cell receptor beta chains were sequenced from one sample in a study of shared clonotypes between healthy human individuals. Only CD45RO-negative cells positively selected for CCR7 counted as naive CD8 cells, so terminally differentiated effector memory CD45RA+ cells were excluded. Method: immunoSEQ multiplex PCR; TCRdb's copy keeps in-frame clones and lacks some. The table includes around 600,000 clones, roughly 98% detected once. Material: naive CD8+ T cells sorted from blood. The receptors shown here come from a man younger than 40 in good health.

The chain links TRBV25-1 to TRBJ2-7; 7 bases fit TRBD1. Germline V gene lookup returns CDR1 MGHDK and CDR2 SYGVNS. The CDR3 has 10 amino acids. Losses at the gene ends were 7 bases for V and 6 bases for J; bases not matched to a gene: 0. CDR3 in amino acids: CASKGAEQYF. CDR3 coding DNA: TGTGCCAGCAAGGGGGCCGAGCAGTACTTC.

The chain uses TRBV29-1 and TRBJ1-3, with D uncertain. The CDR3 length is 17 residues. The V end lost 5 bases, the J end lost 0 bases, and 20 bases lay between the germline ends. Germline-derived CDR1 and CDR2 are SQVTM and ANQGSEA. The CDR3: CSVREALERNSGNTIYF. Written as DNA, the CDR3 is TGCAGCGTTCGCGAAGCGCTGGAGAGGAACTCTGGAAACACCATATATTTT.

The rearrangement links TRBV6-1 to TRBJ1-2, with D possibly being TRBD1 (5 bases). Trimming stripped 10 bases from V and 8 bases from J, with 14 bases between. CDR3 length equals 11 residues. Germline CDR1 and CDR2: MNHNS and SASEGT. CDR3 in DNA: TGTGCCACCCCTGTAGGGGTGGGCTACACCTTC. It encodes CATPVGVGYTF.

The chain links TRBV15 to TRBJ1-5; D possibly corresponds to TRBD1 (5 bases). Per the germline V gene, CDR1 is LNHNV and CDR2 is YYDKDF (reference sequence). The V and J ends lost 0 bases and 4 bases respectively, with 10 bases between them. The CDR3 is 15 residues long. CDR3 amino acids: CATSRDLAGNQPQHF. For the CDR3, the DNA is TGTGCCACCAGCAGAGATTTGGCAGGGAATCAGCCCCAGCATTTT.

As DNA, the CDR3 is TGTGCCAGCTCACCCTCGGGGGGGGGCAGCACAGATACGCAGTATTTT. It encodes CASSPSGGGSTDTQYF. V is TRBV18 and J is TRBJ2-3; 8 nucleotides line up with TRBD2. Germline V lookup: CDR1 KGHSH, CDR2 LQKENI. J gave up 0 bases and V 3 bases, and 5 bases lay outside the gene matches. The CDR3 covers 16 residues.

In this sample, this clone turned up once. The chain uses TRBV7-6 and TRBJ2-7; D perhaps matches TRBD1 (6 bases). This CDR3 spans 14 amino acids. The V gene's germline CDR1 is SGHVS and CDR2 FNYEAQ. Trimming cost V 2 bases and J 3 bases, with 11 bases left between them. The CDR3 DNA is TGTGCCAGCAGCTTACAAACAGGGAACTACGAGCAGTACTTC. It codes for CASSLQTGNYEQYF. The full variable domain, rest sourced from reference TRBV7-6 and TRBJ2-7, is GAGVSQSPRYKVTKRGQDVALRCDPISGHVSLYWYRQALGQGPEFLTYFNYEAQQDKSGLPNDRFSAERPEGSISTLTIQRTEQRDSAMYRCASSLQTGNYEQYFGPGTRLTVT.

The CDR3 spells CASSRGQGEDPTFHEQYF. CDR3 nucleotides: TGTGCCAGCAGCCGCGGACAGGGAGAGGATCCGACGTTCCACGAGCAGTACTTC. V usage is TRBV28 and J usage is TRBJ2-7; 8 bases line up with TRBD1. V lost 6 bases and J lost 5; bases outside the gene matches: 21. Germline V gene data show CDR1 as MDHEN and CDR2 as SYDVKM. The CDR3 length is 18 residues.

This chain joins TRBV9 and TRBJ2-7; perhaps D is TRBD1 or TRBD2 (5 bases each). Trimming pared 2 bases from V and 3 bases from J, leaving 12 bases between. Germline CDR1 and CDR2: SGDLS and YYNGEE. CDR3 length: 14 amino acids. The CDR3 reads CASSVGTDNYEQYF. Written as DNA, the CDR3 is TGTGCCAGCAGCGTCGGGACGGATAACTACGAGCAGTACTTC.

This clone was found once. This CDR3 reads CAISESLAGGRETQYF. For the CDR3, the DNA is TGTGCCATCAGTGAGTCATTAGCGGGAGGGAGAGAGACCCAGTACTTC. The rearrangement joins TRBV10-3 to TRBJ2-5; TRBD2 agrees at 11 bases. The CDR3 is 16 amino acids. CDR1 and CDR2 from the germline V gene are ENHRY and SYGVKD. V dropped 0 bases and J dropped 4; count of bases not matched to a gene: 4.

The chain links TRBV14 to TRBJ2-1; a weak D match, TRBD1 (5 bases). CDR3 size: 15 residues. Germline CDR1 and CDR2: SGHDN and FVKESK. V was trimmed by 4 bases and J by 3 bases, leaving 13 bases between them. The CDR3 sequence: CASSPYGAGYNEQFF. CDR3 DNA: TGTGCCAGCAGCCCATATGGGGCTGGCTACAATGAGCAGTTCTTC.

CDR3 in amino acids: CASSVATAGRNIQYF. In DNA form, the CDR3 reads TGTGCCAGCAGCGTAGCTACGGCAGGGAGAAACATTCAGTACTTC. The V gene is TRBV9, the J gene TRBJ2-4; D might be TRBD1 or TRBD2, each matching 5 bases. Germline CDR1 SGDLS, CDR2 YYNGEE. The CDR3 totals 15 residues. V was clipped by 0 bases and J by 6 bases, with 13 bases between them.

This clone was recorded only once. This sequence joins TRBV11-2 and TRBJ2-2; 12 nucleotides agree with TRBD2. This CDR3 is 17 amino acids long. V lost 5 bases, J lost 3 bases, and 7 bases stayed unmatched. CDR1 is SGHAT and CDR2 is FQNNGV in the germline V gene. CDR3 residues: CASSLGTSGQYTGELFF. CDR3 sequence (DNA): TGTGCCAGCAGCCTTGGGACTAGCGGGCAATACACCGGGGAGCTGTTTTTT.

The chain recombines TRBV7-8 with TRBJ1-5; D gene uncertain. CDR3 length: 14 residues. V was clipped by 1 base and J by 9 bases, with 13 bases between them. Germline lookup yields CDR1 SGHVS and CDR2 FQNEAQ. In DNA form, the CDR3 reads TGTGCCAGCAGCTTAGGACCCGAAGCCCGGCCCCAGCATTTT. It is translated as CASSLGPEARPQHF.

The chain has TRBV4-3 and TRBJ1-5; 9 bases are a match to TRBD1. J gave up 5 bases and V 1 base, and 3 bases lay outside the gene matches. The V gene's germline CDR1 is LGHNA and CDR2 YSLEER. The CDR3 sequence is 15 residues long. The CDR3 spells CASSQGTGEYQPQHF. CDR3 sequence (DNA): TGCGCCAGCAGCCAAGGGACAGGGGAATATCAGCCCCAGCATTTT.

The gene calls are TRBV11-1 and TRBJ2-1; the match to TRBD2 covers 10 bases. V lost 3 bases to trimming and J lost 7 bases; unmatched junction nucleotides: 6. CDR1 SGHAT and CDR2 FQDESV come from the germline V gene (reference sequence). This CDR3 is 15 amino acids long. The CDR3, as DNA: TGTGCCAGCAGCTTGGTTATAGCGGGGGGTAATGAGCAGTTCTTC. Amino acid sequence: CASSLVIAGGNEQFF.

The rearrangement links TRBV28 to TRBJ2-3, with TRBD2 matching 15 bases. This CDR3 has 16 residues. In germline, CDR1 is MDHEN, CDR2 SYDVKM. V lost 6 bases and J lost 5; bases outside the gene matches: 6. The CDR3: CASSKRTSGREDTQYF. In DNA form, the CDR3 reads TGTGCCAGCAGCAAGAGGACTAGCGGGAGGGAAGATACGCAGTATTTT.

This chain links TRBV7-9 with TRBJ2-2; tentative D call: TRBD1 (6 bases). Trimming removed 0 bases at V and 6 bases at J, with 14 bases between. CDR3 length equals 16 residues. Germline CDR1 and CDR2: SEHNR and FQNEAQ (reference sequence). The CDR3: CASSLAAQGSSGELFF. The CDR3 nucleotides are TGTGCCAGCAGCTTAGCGGCTCAGGGGTCATCCGGGGAGCTGTTTTTT.